This TCR beta chain was sequenced during a study of neurological immune-mediated disorders. The cDNA was produced through 5'RACE with 10-nucleotide random UMIs. TCRdb reanalysed the 5' RACE reads using MiXCR and keeps one entry per CDR3 protein. The sample records tens of thousands of distinct CDR3 sequences, under 4.5% being singletons. Study-level findings and limits: There were no CDR3 amino acid sequences shared by expanded clones across subjects, a result suggesting private repertoires in all groups.

This clonotype showed up many times. Its antigen is still unknown. This receptor was identified in a woman in her fifties or sixties with multiple sclerosis. Sequencing was done on a sample of PBMCs.

CDR3 in amino acids: CASSFEGTANYEQYF. The CDR3 nucleotides are TGTGCCAGCAGTTTCGAAGGGACAGCGAACTACGAGCAGTACTTC. The chain couples TRBV12-3 or TRBV12-4 to TRBJ2-7; 7 positions agree with TRBD1. This CDR3 is 15 amino acids long. Germline trimming cut 3 bases from V and 3 bases from J; bases unmatched to any gene: 8.